The 20 T cell receptor beta chains given below trace back to one sample, sequenced in a study of vaccination effects on CD4 cells after COVID-19. Antigens of these TCRs are unknown. Before sequencing, viral peptide pools were used by the ViraFEST assay to expand antigen-specific CD4+ T cells. The authors isolated CD4+ T cells after 10 days of culture. The infection with SARS-CoV-2 (confirmed by PCR) occurred in this person between March and December 2020. The repertoire was sequenced with immunoSEQ multiplex PCR; TCRdb's copy has only in-frame clones and lacks some. Of under 80,000 clones listed, around 70% were seen once; the top ten hold 5%. This specimen was CD4+ T cells from PBMCs cultured with HIV peptides, taken before COVID-19 vaccination. Regarding subset: HIV-1 Nef peptide pool negative control/reference culture. The receptors here all came from a human donor who had a prior SARS-CoV-2 infection.

CDR3: CSAMDNEKLFF. The CDR3 nucleotides are TGCAGTGCCATGGATAATGAAAAACTGTTTTTT. This chain connects TRBV20-1 to TRBJ1-4, with unresolved D. CDR3 length: 11 residues. Looked up from germline, CDR1 is DFQATT and CDR2 is SNEGSKA (reference sequence). Trimming shortened V by 6 bases and J by 4 bases, and 6 bases separated the two germline ends.

The V call is TRBV19, the J call TRBJ1-5; 10 bases are shared with TRBD1. The CDR3 contains 15 residues. In germline, CDR1 is LNHDA, CDR2 SQIVND (reference sequence). Trimming removed 7 bases from V and 4 bases from J; junction bases left unmatched: 7. CDR3 protein: CASISDRGVNQPQHF. The CDR3 DNA is TGTGCCAGTATCTCGGACAGGGGGGTTAATCAGCCCCAGCATTTT.

The chain links TRBV5-1 to TRBJ1-2, with 7 bases identical to TRBD1. Germline CDR1 SGHRS, CDR2 YFSETQ. The CDR3 covers 13 residues. With 0 bases clipped from V and 7 bases from J, the junction kept 3 bases outside the gene matches. CDR3 region: CASSLAGQSGYTF. As DNA, the CDR3 is TGCGCCAGCAGCTTGGCGGGACAGTCTGGCTACACCTTC.

This clone was counted once. The chain recombines TRBV7-3 with TRBJ2-6, with no clear D. The CDR3 has 16 residues. Trimming stripped 5 bases from V and 1 base from J, with 12 bases between. Germline assignment: CDR1 SGHTA and CDR2 FQGTGA. CDR3 DNA: TGTGCCAGCAGCCGTACCCCTGGGTCTGGGGCCAACGTCCTGACTTTC. Amino acids: CASSRTPGSGANVLTF.

The rearrangement uses TRBV7-9 and TRBJ1-2, with 8 bases lining up with TRBD1. Germline loops: CDR1 SEHNR, CDR2 FQNEAQ (reference sequence). After removal of 4 bases from V and 4 bases from J, the junction contained 11 bases not matched to a gene. This CDR3 region has 16 residues. The CDR3 sequence is CASSSSGTGLFYGYTF. DNA for the CDR3: TGTGCCAGCAGCTCGTCTGGGACAGGACTGTTCTATGGCTACACCTTC.

This sequence joins TRBV20-1 and TRBJ1-4; weak D call: TRBD1 (5 bases). Deletions cut 3 bases from V and 7 bases from J, with 12 bases between. Germline CDR1 DFQATT, CDR2 SNEGSKA (reference sequence). This CDR3 is 13 amino acids long. The CDR3 loop is CSASSGIGEKLFF. The CDR3 DNA sequence: TGCAGTGCTAGTTCAGGGATTGGTGAAAAACTGTTTTTT.

The genes are TRBV7-9 and TRBJ2-5; D might be TRBD2 (5 bases). There are 17 residues in the CDR3. CDR1 is SEHNR and CDR2 is FQNEAQ in the germline V gene (reference sequence). Deletions cut 0 bases from V and 1 base from J, with 15 bases between. The CDR3 loop reads CASSLAPRGGLQETQYF. The CDR3 DNA follows: TGTGCCAGCAGCTTAGCGCCCCGGGGTGGGCTCCAAGAGACCCAGTACTTC.

The rearrangement joins TRBV30 to TRBJ1-5; 7 nucleotides match TRBD1. The CDR3 length is 13 residues. Germline CDR1 is GTSNPN and CDR2 is SVGIG (reference sequence). V trimming: 0 bases; J trimming: 11 bases; junction bases outside the gene matches: 7. The CDR3 DNA reads TGTGCCTGGAGTGTTCGGACAGGCGGCTCCCAGCATTTT. Protein product: CAWSVRTGGSQHF.

The chain uses TRBV19 and TRBJ1-1; perhaps TRBD1 as D (5 bases). The CDR3 sequence is 14 residues long. Per germline, CDR1 LNHDA and CDR2 SQIVND (reference sequence). The V end was cut by 6 bases, the J end by 11 bases, with 22 bases between. CDR3 in DNA: TGTGCCAGTAGCTTGGGGGGGGTTTGGTCTGCGGCTTTCTTT. Translated: CASSLGGVWSAAFF.

The chain has TRBV5-4 and TRBJ2-4, with D perhaps TRBD1 (5 bases). CDR3 length: 17 amino acids. V was clipped by 4 bases and J by 0 bases, with 17 bases between them. CDR1 and CDR2 from the germline V gene are SGHNT and YYREEE (reference sequence). The CDR3 sequence: CASSPSPRVIAKNIQYF. The CDR3 DNA reads TGTGCCAGCAGCCCGAGTCCCAGGGTCATAGCCAAAAACATTCAGTACTTC.

This clone occurred many times. The chain has TRBV2 and TRBJ2-1; 13 bases fit TRBD2. The germline CDR1 and CDR2 sequences are SNHLY and FYNNEI. CDR3 size: 17 residues. V shed 5 bases, J shed 4 bases, and the junction held 8 bases outside the gene matches. The DNA for the CDR3 is TGTGCCAGCAGTTATAGTGGACTAGCGGGGGTGTACAATGAGCAGTTCTTC. Protein: CASSYSGLAGVYNEQFF.

This clone has just a few counts. The chain recombines TRBV11-1 with TRBJ2-3, with D possibly called TRBD1 or TRBD2 (6 bases each). Trimming took 8 bases from V and 0 from J, leaving 15 bases between them. The CDR3 loop spans 15 amino acids. The germline CDR1 and CDR2 sequences are SGHAT and FQDESV (reference sequence). The CDR3 reads CASARGAGSTDTQYF. CDR3 DNA: TGTGCCAGCGCAAGGGGGGCTGGGAGCACAGATACGCAGTATTTT.

J is TRBJ2-3 and V is TRBV19; 8 bases map to TRBD2. Germline V gives CDR1 LNHDA, CDR2 SQIVND (reference sequence). Trimming removed 7 bases from V and 0 bases from J; junction bases left unmatched: 3. CDR3 size: 14 residues. CDR3 in amino acids: CASTVAGSTDTQYF. In nucleotides, the CDR3 is TGTGCCAGTACCGTAGCGGGAAGCACAGATACGCAGTATTTT.

The sample holds a few counts of this clone. The chain links TRBV5-1 to TRBJ2-1; 8 bases are shared with TRBD2. CDR3 size: 14 residues. With 7 bases clipped from V and 5 bases from J, the junction kept 8 bases outside the gene matches. CDR1 and CDR2 (germline): SGHRS, YFSETQ. CDR3 loop: CASGILAGNNEQFF. The CDR3 DNA is TGCGCCAGCGGTATCTTAGCGGGGAACAATGAGCAGTTCTTC.

The genes are TRBV15 and TRBJ1-1, with D unclear. From germline, CDR1 is LNHNV and CDR2 YYDKDF (reference sequence). V lost 1 base and J lost 1, with 13 bases in between. The CDR3 is 16 residues long. CDR3 bases: TGTGCCACCAGCAGAGGGCTCCTACGGGAGAACACTGAAGCTTTCTTT. This sequence encodes CATSRGLLRENTEAFF.

The J gene is TRBJ2-1, the V gene TRBV18; 7 nucleotides agree with TRBD2. CDR3 length: 17 residues. V shed 2 bases and J 0 bases; nucleotides not matched to a gene: 7. The germline V gene encodes CDR1 KGHSH and CDR2 LQKENI. Here the CDR3 reads CASSPLTGGSSYNEQFF. CDR3 bases: TGTGCCAGCTCACCATTGACTGGCGGGAGCTCCTACAATGAGCAGTTCTTC.

This chain links TRBV10-3 with TRBJ2-3; 9 bases fit TRBD2. The CDR3 is 15 residues long. CDR1 and CDR2 (germline): ENHRY, SYGVKD. J gave up 0 bases and V 5 bases, and 3 bases lay outside the gene matches. The CDR3 nucleotides read TGTGCCATCAGTCTAGCGGGGTCTAGCACAGATACGCAGTATTTT. Translation gives CAISLAGSSTDTQYF.

The chain carries TRBV30 and TRBJ2-3, with TRBD2 matching over 8 bases. Germline lookup yields CDR1 GTSNPN and CDR2 SVGIG (reference sequence). The CDR3 consists of 15 residues. V was pared by 0 bases and J by 8 bases, with 10 bases of the junction left unmatched. DNA for the CDR3: TGTGCCTGGAGTGTACCCGGCGGGAGGTTAGGTACGCAGTATTTT. It codes for CAWSVPGGRLGTQYF.

This rearrangement joins TRBV3-1 (or the pseudogene TRBV3-2) to TRBJ2-5, with 13 nucleotides matching TRBD2. CDR3 length equals 15 residues. Germline CDR1 and CDR2: LGHDT and YNNKEL (reference sequence). Trimming at V came to 5 bases and at J to 4 bases, leaving 4 bases not matched to a gene. The CDR3 DNA is TGTGCCAGCAGCGTACTAGCGGGGGGGCCAGAGACCCAGTACTTC. Protein sequence: CASSVLAGGPETQYF.

This clone was counted a few times. V usage is TRBV2 and J usage is TRBJ2-2; 10 bases fit TRBD1. The junction had 8 bases not matched to a gene; V was cut back by 8 bases and J by 2 bases. Germline CDR1 is SNHLY and CDR2 is FYNNEI. This CDR3 is 16 amino acids long. In nucleotides, the CDR3 is TGTGCCAGCTCCACCGGGACAGGGGAAAACACCGGGGAGCTGTTTTTT. Its translation: CASSTGTGENTGELFF. Looking up the rest from reference TRBV2 and TRBJ2-2 gives the full variable domain: EPEVTQTPSHQVTQMGQEVILRCVPISNHLYFYWYRQILGQKVEFLVSFYNNEISEKSEIFDDQFSVERPDGSNFTLKIRSTKLEDSAMYFCASSTGTGENTGELFFGEGSRLTVL.